A selection of T cell receptor beta chains follows, all from one sample in a study of blood T cell repertoires in COVID-19. The data were produced by immunoSEQ multiplex PCR, yet TCRdb's version contains in-frame clones alone and is incomplete. The sample comprises over 250,000 clones, approximately 93% of which are singletons, and over 2% rests with the top ten. The specimen was peripheral blood. These receptor sequences come from a woman aged 30 to 39 with COVID-19, enrolled during active disease. CDR3s include the opening cysteine and the closing phenylalanine or tryptophan. D genes are given only for firm matches. Clone size appears in some rows only: once, few, many, or a class for an expanded clone.

TRBJ2-5 | TRBD2 | TRBV9 | once | CASSVSSGVLQETQYF | TGTGCCAGCAGCGTATCCAGCGGGGTACTCCAAGAGACCCAGTACTTC
TRBJ1-3 | NA | TRBV3-1/TRBV3-2 | once | CASSQVSRHPGNTIYF | TGTGCCAGCAGCCAAGTTTCGAGACACCCTGGAAACACCATATATTTT
TRBJ1-6 | NA | TRBV9 | NA | CASSVGGEYAPLHF | TGTGCCAGCAGCGTAGGGGGAGAATACGCACCCCTCCACTTT
TRBJ1-5 | TRBD1 | TRBV2 | NA | CASATGGNQPQHF | TGTGCCAGCGCAACAGGGGGCAATCAGCCCCAGCATTTT
TRBJ2-6 | NA | TRBV7-3 | NA | CASSLMAGAGANVLTF | TGTGCCAGCAGCTTAATGGCGGGCGCTGGGGCCAACGTCCTGACTTTC
TRBJ2-6 | NA | TRBV9 | NA | CASSADSGANVLTF | TGTGCCAGCAGCGCAGACTCTGGGGCCAACGTCCTGACTTTC
TRBJ1-2 | TRBD1 | TRBV28 | NA | CASSPPGQGYTF | TGTGCCAGCAGTCCTCCGGGACAGGGCTACACCTTC
TRBJ2-2 | NA | TRBV19 | once | CASSIVKPANTGELFF | TGTGCCAGTAGTATAGTTAAGCCCGCGAACACCGGGGAGCTGTTTTTT
TRBJ2-5 | NA | TRBV6-5 | NA | CASSQSWTEETQYF | TGTGCCAGCAGTCAAAGCTGGACAGAAGAGACCCAGTACTTC
TRBJ1-2 | NA | TRBV6-5 | NA | CASSSGFRNGYTF | TGTGCCAGCAGCTCAGGGTTTAGGAATGGCTACACCTTC
TRBJ1-1 | TRBD1 | TRBV7-9 | once | CASSLEAGGRTEAFF | TGTGCCAGCAGCTTAGAGGCAGGGGGCCGCACTGAAGCTTTCTTT
TRBJ2-5 | TRBD2 | TRBV7-6 | NA | CASSLVPAGQETQYF | TGTGCCAGCAGCTTAGTGCCAGCGGGGCAAGAGACCCAGTACTTC
TRBJ2-7 | TRBD1 | TRBV5-4 | once | CASSADRGLYEQYF | TGTGCCAGCAGCGCCGACAGGGGGCTCTACGAGCAGTACTTC
TRBJ2-7 | TRBD1 | TRBV19 | NA | CASSYKGQGAYEQYF | TGTGCCAGTAGTTATAAGGGACAGGGGGCCTACGAGCAGTACTTC
TRBJ2-1 | TRBD2 | TRBV5-4 | NA | CASSLGGRGSYNEQFF | TGTGCCAGCAGCTTGGGAGGGCGGGGGAGCTACAATGAGCAGTTCTTC
TRBJ1-5 | NA | TRBV6-5 | once | CASSGPTENQPQHF | TGTGCCAGCAGCGGACCGACAGAAAATCAGCCCCAGCATTTT
TRBJ2-6 | NA | TRBV28 | NA | CASRLRQGAGANVLTF | TGTGCCAGCAGACTAAGGCAAGGGGCCGGGGCCAACGTCCTGACTTTC
TRBJ2-2 | TRBD1 | TRBV19 | NA | CASRRDRGFTGELFF | TGTGCCAGTCGCCGGGACAGGGGATTCACCGGGGAGCTGTTTTTT
TRBJ2-1 | TRBD1 | TRBV10-1 | NA | CASSSYRDSDYNEQFF | TGCGCCAGCAGCAGCTACAGGGACAGCGACTACAATGAGCAGTTCTTC
TRBJ1-1 | NA | TRBV2 | NA | CASSEGGHPNTEAFF | TGTGCCAGCAGTGAAGGGGGACACCCGAACACTGAAGCTTTCTTT
TRBJ1-2 | NA | TRBV12-3/TRBV12-4 | NA | CASARVSGYTF | TGTGCCAGCGCCCGGGTTAGTGGCTACACCTTC
TRBJ2-1 | TRBD2 | TRBV6-5 | NA | CASRVLAGDNEQFF | TGTGCCAGCAGAGTCCTAGCGGGGGACAATGAGCAGTTCTTC
TRBJ1-1 | NA | TRBV18 | once | CASSLRGTPNTEAFF | TGTGCCAGCTCACTGAGAGGGACACCGAACACTGAAGCTTTCTTT
TRBJ1-3 | NA | TRBV18 | NA | CASSPSGISGNTIYF | TGTGCCAGCTCACCGTCAGGGATCTCTGGAAACACCATATATTTT
TRBJ1-4 | TRBD1 | TRBV11-2 | NA | CASSPPGQGEEKLFF | TGTGCCAGCAGCCCTCCGGGACAGGGGGAAGAAAAACTGTTTTTT
TRBJ1-5 | NA | TRBV6-1 | NA | CASSEGTENQPQHF | TGTGCCAGCAGTGAAGGGACAGAGAATCAGCCCCAGCATTTT
TRBJ2-1 | TRBD2 | TRBV11-2 | NA | CASSSPGLAPGSYNEQFF | TGTGCCAGCAGCTCGCCGGGACTAGCGCCCGGATCCTACAATGAGCAGTTCTTC
TRBJ2-7 | NA | TRBV28 | once | CASSFGAGKRESYEQYF | TGTGCCAGCAGTTTCGGCGCAGGGAAAAGAGAATCCTACGAGCAGTACTTC
TRBJ2-1 | NA | TRBV12-3/TRBV12-4 | NA | CATRSSDYNEQFF | TGTGCCACCAGGTCTAGCGACTACAATGAGCAGTTCTTC
TRBJ1-2 | TRBD1 | TRBV3-1/TRBV3-2 | NA | CASSGTGHGYTF | TGTGCCAGCAGCGGGACAGGTCATGGCTACACCTTC
TRBJ2-7 | TRBD2 | TRBV30 | NA | CAWSDGRGAVYEQYF | TGTGCCTGGAGCGACGGGAGGGGAGCCGTCTACGAGCAGTACTTC
TRBJ2-5 | NA | TRBV25-1 | NA | CASSEIGQKETQYF | TGTGCCAGCAGTGAAATCGGACAGAAAGAGACCCAGTACTTC
TRBJ1-5 | NA | TRBV28 | NA | CASSLGGPQPQHF | TGTGCCAGCAGTTTGGGGGGGCCCCAGCCCCAGCATTTT
TRBJ2-7 | NA | TRBV11-1 | NA | CASSFSQNYEQYF | TGTGCCAGCAGCTTCTCACAGAACTACGAGCAGTACTTC
TRBJ1-2 | NA | TRBV27 | once | CASSLTDRNYGYTF | TGTGCCAGCAGTTTAACCGACAGGAACTATGGCTACACCTTC
TRBJ1-2 | TRBD1 | TRBV19 | NA | CASTGTGGALYGYTF | TGTGCCAGTACGGGGACAGGAGGGGCTCTCTATGGCTACACCTTC
TRBJ2-5 | NA | TRBV21-1 | NA | CASSLLSKETQYF | TGTGCCAGCAGCTTACTATCTAAAGAGACCCAGTACTTC
TRBJ2-2 | TRBD2 | TRBV29-1 | NA | CSVAWGLAGDGTGELFF | TGCAGCGTGGCTTGGGGACTAGCGGGAGATGGTACCGGGGAGCTGTTTTTT
TRBJ2-6 | NA | TRBV21-1 | few | CASSTFRDRDSGANVLTF | TGTGCCAGCAGCACTTTCCGGGACAGGGACTCTGGGGCCAACGTCCTGACTTTC
TRBJ1-3 | TRBD1 | TRBV30 | NA | CAWRGQGSPGNTIYF | TGTGCCTGGAGGGGACAGGGGAGCCCTGGAAACACCATATATTTT
TRBJ2-3 | NA | TRBV27 | NA | CASSRQGTDTQYF | TGTGCCAGCAGTCGGCAGGGGACAGATACGCAGTATTTT
TRBJ2-7 | NA | TRBV7-2 | NA | CASSLRGGTYEQYF | TGTGCCAGCAGCTTAAGGGGGGGGACTTACGAGCAGTACTTC
TRBJ2-7 | NA | TRBV11-2 | NA | CASSLGPPYEQYF | TGTGCCAGCAGCTTGGGGCCCCCCTACGAGCAGTACTTC
TRBJ2-7 | TRBD1 | TRBV7-2 | NA | CASSFRGQGGTSYEQYF | TGTGCCAGCAGCTTCCGGGGACAGGGAGGGACCTCCTACGAGCAGTACTTC
TRBJ2-7 | NA | TRBV7-2 | few | CASTSRTSHEQYF | TGTGCCAGCACTTCACGGACATCCCACGAGCAGTACTTC
TRBJ2-7 | TRBD1 | TRBV20-1 | NA | CSASRQGVNEQYF | TGCAGTGCTAGTAGACAGGGTGTGAACGAGCAGTACTTC
TRBJ2-1 | TRBD1 | TRBV18 | NA | CASSPRQGINEQFF | TGTGCCAGCTCACCGCGACAGGGGATCAATGAGCAGTTCTTC
TRBJ2-7 | NA | TRBV18 | NA | CASSPGGSYEQYF | TGTGCCAGCTCACCAGGCGGCTCCTACGAGCAGTACTTC
TRBJ1-2 | TRBD1 | TRBV19 | once | CASSSPGTGLVGYTF | TGTGCCAGTAGTTCTCCCGGGACAGGGCTGGTTGGCTACACCTTC
TRBJ1-1 | TRBD1 | TRBV18 | NA | CASSPFGIRTGLTEAFF | TGTGCCAGCTCACCCTTCGGAATCCGGACAGGGTTGACTGAAGCTTTCTTT
TRBJ1-6 | TRBD1 | TRBV5-1 | NA | CASREQGENSPLHF | TGCGCCAGCAGGGAACAGGGGGAAAATTCACCCCTCCACTTT
TRBJ2-7 | NA | TRBV19 | NA | CASSIYADTYEQYF | TGTGCCAGTAGTATATACGCAGATACCTACGAGCAGTACTTC
TRBJ2-3 | TRBD2 | TRBV27 | NA | CASSPLAGVSDTQYF | TGTGCCAGCAGCCCCCTAGCGGGAGTGTCAGATACGCAGTATTTT
TRBJ1-3 | TRBD1 | TRBV3-1/TRBV3-2 | few | CASSQDRLGTAGNTIYF | TGTGCCAGCAGCCAAGATCGGTTGGGGACAGCTGGAAACACCATATATTTT
TRBJ2-5 | TRBD1 | TRBV5-4 | NA | CASSLPGQKETQYF | TGTGCCAGCAGCTTACCGGGACAGAAAGAGACCCAGTACTTC